The T cell receptor beta chain described here comes from a study of blood T cells in healthy people across ages. The CDR3 totals 15 residues. V gave up 7 bases and J gave up 3 bases; unmatched junction bases: 10. The germline V gene encodes CDR1 MDHEN and CDR2 SYDVKM. A second PCR, run for 7 to 11 cycles, used a sample-barcoded 5' primer plus a J-beta primer mix. TCRdb reanalysed the 5' RACE reads using MiXCR and keeps one entry per CDR3 protein. The sample shows 2 million or so distinct CDR3 sequences, about 49% of them seen only once. Material: blood. The sequence came from a woman in her thirties or forties in good health. This chain joins TRBV28 and TRBJ2-7; 9 nucleotides match TRBD2. The CDR3 bases are TGTGCCAGCAAATTGAAGGGACTAGCTTACTACGAGCAGTACTTC. Its protein product is CASKLKGLAYYEQYF.